Sequencing of this T cell receptor beta chain was carried out in a study of cytomegalovirus exposure and HLA in healthy donors. Study information: Of the donors genotyped, several hundred in all, 65% to 90% fell in the Caucasian-associated ancestry cluster.

All the people who gave samples were healthy bone marrow donors. Germline V gene data show CDR1 as MNHEY and CDR2 as SMNVEV (reference sequence). V lost 8 bases to trimming and J lost 2 bases, with 13 bases between them. The CDR3 is made up of 15 amino acids. The PCR ran on 60 Vbeta and 13 Jbeta primers. Only in-frame clones appear in the TCRdb table, and some are missing; sequencing was by immunoSEQ multiplex PCR. The data hold fewer than 200,000 clones, with approximately 84% observed a single time. The sequenced material came from PBMCs. The receptor was isolated from a woman between 50 and 59 years old in good health and CMV-seropositive. This chain uses TRBV27 with TRBJ1-6; D unclear. The CDR3 region has the DNA TGTGCCAGCGGCCGCGGGGAGGCCTATAATTCACCCCTCCACTTT. It encodes CASGRGEAYNSPLHF.